What follows are 27 T cell receptor beta chains derived from one specimen sequenced in a study of beta chain features in type 1 diabetes. What these receptors recognize is not known. Reverse transcription of all isolated RNA meant that expressed TCRB transcripts were sequenced. Repertoires were generated with immunoSEQ multiplex PCR, while TCRdb's copy carries only in-frame clones and drops some. The repertoire holds 250,000 to 300,000 clones, with 24% as singletons. General study points: A moderate, significant TCRB CDR3 shortening appeared in type 1 diabetes across four CD4+ subsets.

The sample consisted of naive CD4+ T cells from blood. The source is a woman aged 30 to 39 with type 1 diabetes.

This clone was observed a handful of times. This chain links TRBV7-9 with TRBJ2-1; TRBD2 matches 9 bases. CDR1 and CDR2 (germline): SEHNR, FQNEAQ (reference sequence). This CDR3 has 15 residues. After removal of 5 bases from V and 3 bases from J, the junction contained 5 bases not matched to a gene. The CDR3 reads CASSPSSGDYNEQFF. The CDR3 region has the DNA TGTGCCAGCAGCCCCTCTAGCGGGGACTACAATGAGCAGTTCTTC.

This rearrangement joins TRBV2 to TRBJ2-5; a possible D gene is TRBD2 (6 bases). CDR3 size: 14 residues. Trimming removed 6 bases from V and 7 bases from J, with 18 bases in between. The germline CDR1 and CDR2 sequences are SNHLY and FYNNEI. The CDR3 sequence is CASRKGPGDGTQYF. The DNA for the CDR3 is TGTGCCAGCAGGAAGGGCCCGGGGGACGGGACCCAGTACTTC.

The chain combines TRBV5-4 with TRBJ2-7, with 10 bases aligning to TRBD2. CDR3 size: 16 residues. Trimming cost V 1 base and J 2 bases; bases outside gene matches: 6. Germline loops: CDR1 SGHNT, CDR2 YYREEE (reference sequence). The DNA of the CDR3 is TGTGCCAGCAGCTTGTATGGAGCGGGAGGGCCCTACGAGCAGTACTTC. Residues: CASSLYGAGGPYEQYF.

The rearrangement joins TRBV7-9 to TRBJ2-7; D is possibly TRBD2 (5 bases). This CDR3 has 13 amino acids. Per germline, CDR1 SEHNR and CDR2 FQNEAQ (reference sequence). V dropped 4 bases and J dropped 6 bases, with 13 bases sitting between them. The CDR3 here is CASSWRTAPEQYF. The CDR3 DNA reads as TGTGCCAGCAGCTGGAGGACTGCCCCCGAGCAGTACTTC.

The genes are TRBV5-1 and TRBJ1-1; D ambiguous. This CDR3 has 14 amino acids. Germline CDR1 reads SGHRS; CDR2 reads YFSETQ. V was cut by 0 bases and J by 5 bases, with 11 bases left in between. The CDR3, as DNA: TGCGCCAGCAGCTTGGTGGCCGCGGGGACTGAAGCTTTCTTT. Translation gives CASSLVAAGTEAFF.

The chain joins TRBV29-1 to TRBJ2-1; 8 bases match TRBD2. V gave up 7 bases and J gave up 8 bases; unmatched junction bases: 10. This CDR3 is 13 amino acids long. Per germline, CDR1 SQVTM and CDR2 ANQGSEA. For the CDR3, the DNA is TGCAGCGCCCCGAGGCGGGAGGTCGATGAGCAGTTCTTC. Amino acids: CSAPRREVDEQFF.

V and J are TRBV29-1 and TRBJ1-3; the match to TRBD1 covers 7 bases. The germline V gene has CDR1 SQVTM and CDR2 ANQGSEA. The CDR3 is made up of 15 amino acids. The J segment lost 0 bases and the V segment lost 3 bases, leaving 5 bases of the junction unmatched. CDR3 protein: CSVEQGQSSGNTIYF. The CDR3, as DNA: TGCAGCGTTGAGCAGGGACAGAGCTCTGGAAACACCATATATTTT.

This clone was detected only a few times. The chain recombines TRBV2 with TRBJ1-5, with D perhaps matching TRBD1 (5 bases). Germline assignment: CDR1 SNHLY and CDR2 FYNNEI. The CDR3 spans 12 residues. The V gene lost 8 bases and the J gene lost 3 bases, with 8 bases spanning the gap. This CDR3 reads CASSGLNQPQHF. DNA of the CDR3: TGTGCCAGCTCAGGGCTCAATCAGCCCCAGCATTTT.

The chain links TRBV5-4 to TRBJ2-1; 7 bases align to TRBD1. The junction had 9 bases not matched to a gene; V was cut back by 5 bases and J by 7 bases. CDR1 and CDR2 from the germline V gene are SGHNT and YYREEE (reference sequence). The CDR3 covers 14 residues. This CDR3 reads CASSPSDRSNEQFF. DNA for the CDR3: TGTGCCAGCAGTCCTTCGGACAGGTCTAATGAGCAGTTCTTC.

This clone occurred once. This chain joins TRBV11-2 and TRBJ2-7, with TRBD1 matching 9 bases. The CDR3 has 15 amino acids. From germline, CDR1 is SGHAT and CDR2 FQNNGV. The trim removed 5 bases at V and 4 bases at J, leaving 9 bases unmatched. The CDR3: CASSRDTGGGYEQYF. As DNA, the CDR3 is TGTGCCAGCAGCCGTGACACAGGGGGCGGGTACGAGCAGTACTTC. Full variable domain (rest looked up from reference TRBV11-2 and TRBJ2-7): EAGVAQSPRYKIIEKRQSVAFWCNPISGHATLYWYQQILGQGPKLLIQFQNNGVVDDSQLPKDRFSAERLKGVDSTLKIQPAKLEDSAVYLCASSRDTGGGYEQYFGPGTRLTVT.

In regard to this clone: Other DNA sequences in the sample encode the same CDR3. V is TRBV25-1 and J is TRBJ1-5, with D tentatively TRBD1 (5 bases). The CDR3 has 14 residues. V lost 2 bases and J lost 2, with 7 bases in between. Germline assignment: CDR1 MGHDK and CDR2 SYGVNS. The CDR3 sequence is CASSEGGGNQPQHF. CDR3 nucleotides: TGTGCCAGCAGTGAAGGAGGGGGCAATCAGCCCCAGCATTTT.

The table lists this clone with a few counts. The genes are TRBV30 and TRBJ1-1; D remains ambiguous. The CDR3 spans 14 residues. CDR1 is GTSNPN, CDR2 SVGIG, per germline (reference sequence). V lost 3 bases to trimming and J lost 4 bases, with 15 bases between them. CDR3 region: CAWSLDLRGTEAFF. The CDR3 DNA is TGTGCCTGGAGCCTAGACCTGCGCGGCACTGAAGCTTTCTTT.

The J gene is TRBJ1-4, the V gene TRBV30; D is unresolved. Trimming took off 2 bases at V and 8 bases at J, with 18 bases between the two ends. Germline V lookup: CDR1 GTSNPN, CDR2 SVGIG (reference sequence). The CDR3 runs to 15 residues. The CDR3 nucleotides are TGTGCCTGGAGTCTGCTAGAGCCGCGAGGGGAAAAACTGTTTTTT. It is translated as CAWSLLEPRGEKLFF.

This clone has more than one count but fewer than ten. This chain joins TRBV15 and TRBJ2-2; D gene ambiguous. The germline gives CDR1 LNHNV, CDR2 YYDKDF (reference sequence). CDR3 length equals 13 residues. Trimming cost V 6 bases and J 3 bases, with 8 bases left between them. The CDR3 DNA sequence: TGTGCCACCAGTCCCTTTGACACCGGGGAGCTGTTTTTT. It yields the protein CATSPFDTGELFF.

The chain is built from TRBV7-9 and TRBJ1-1; D unclear. CDR1 is SEHNR, CDR2 FQNEAQ, per germline (reference sequence). The CDR3 has 11 amino acids. The V and J ends lost 4 bases and 11 bases respectively, with 11 bases between them. The CDR3 sequence: CASSSTSYAFF. The CDR3 DNA follows: TGTGCCAGCAGCTCAACGAGTTATGCTTTCTTT. The variable domain in full, with the rest retrieved from reference TRBV7-9 and TRBJ1-1, is DTGVSQNPRHKITKRGQNVTFRCDPISEHNRLYWYRQTLGQGPEFLTYFQNEAQLEKSRLLSDRFSAERPKGSFSTLEIQRTEQGDSAMYLCASSSTSYAFFGQGTRLTVV.

This clone has more than one count but fewer than ten. The chain is built from TRBV7-9 and TRBJ1-4; 9 bases agree with TRBD1. The V segment lost 7 bases and the J segment 12 bases; nucleotides outside the gene matches: 15. This CDR3 is 15 amino acids long. The germline CDR1 and CDR2 sequences are SEHNR and FQNEAQ (reference sequence). This chain's CDR3 is CASTLGDRALGELFF. CDR3 DNA: TGTGCCAGCACCCTCGGGGACAGGGCCTTGGGGGAACTGTTTTTT. The whole variable domain, filled in from reference TRBV7-9 and TRBJ1-4, reads DTGVSQNPRHKITKRGQNVTFRCDPISEHNRLYWYRQTLGQGPEFLTYFQNEAQLEKSRLLSDRFSAERPKGSFSTLEIQRTEQGDSAMYLCASTLGDRALGELFFGSGTQLSVL.

J is TRBJ2-3 and V is TRBV5-1, with 9 bases identical to TRBD1. V trimming: 2 bases; J trimming: 2 bases; junction bases outside the gene matches: 3. The CDR3 has 15 residues. Per the germline V gene, CDR1 is SGHRS and CDR2 is YFSETQ. The CDR3 sequence is CASSFGDRATDTQYF. The CDR3 coding sequence is TGCGCCAGCAGCTTTGGGGACAGGGCCACAGATACGCAGTATTTT.

This sequence joins TRBV11-2 and TRBJ2-1; 12 bases fit TRBD2. CDR3 length: 17 amino acids. V trimming: 5 bases; J trimming: 6 bases; junction bases outside the gene matches: 11. Germline loops: CDR1 SGHAT, CDR2 FQNNGV. The CDR3 protein is CASSDLAGGPSVNEQFF. The CDR3 DNA follows: TGTGCCAGCAGCGACCTAGCGGGAGGGCCTTCTGTCAATGAGCAGTTCTTC.

This chain joins TRBV2 and TRBJ2-5, with 12 bases that match TRBD2. V shed 6 bases, J shed 4 bases, and the junction held 6 bases outside the gene matches. Germline V gene sequence: CDR1 SNHLY, CDR2 FYNNEI. This CDR3 spans 15 amino acids. The CDR3 is CASRAGLAGSETQYF. In DNA form, the CDR3 reads TGTGCCAGCAGAGCCGGACTAGCGGGATCAGAGACCCAGTACTTC. The full variable domain, in which reference TRBV2 and TRBJ2-5 provide the parts outside the CDR3, is EPEVTQTPSHQVTQMGQEVILRCVPISNHLYFYWYRQILGQKVEFLVSFYNNEISEKSEIFDDQFSVERPDGSNFTLKIRSTKLEDSAMYFCASRAGLAGSETQYFGPGTRLLVL.

The sample holds one count of this clone. The rearrangement joins TRBV28 to TRBJ2-7; the match to TRBD1 covers 9 bases. Germline V gene data show CDR1 as MDHEN and CDR2 as SYDVKM. V lost 7 bases, J lost 2 bases, and 12 bases stayed unmatched. The CDR3 runs to 16 residues. In DNA form, the CDR3 reads TGTGCCAGCAAAACCCCCGGGACAGGGTTCACCTACGAGCAGTACTTC. This encodes CASKTPGTGFTYEQYF. Full variable domain (rest looked up from reference TRBV28 and TRBJ2-7): DVKVTQSSRYLVKRTGEKVFLECVQDMDHENMFWYRQDPGLGLRLIYFSYDVKMKEKGDIPEGYSVSREKKERFSLILESASTNQTSMYLCASKTPGTGFTYEQYFGPGTRLTVT.

This clone was detected only a few times. The chain joins TRBV30 to TRBJ1-4; TRBD1 matches at 8 bases. With 5 bases clipped from V and 8 bases from J, the junction kept 7 bases outside the gene matches. CDR1 is GTSNPN, CDR2 SVGIG, per germline (reference sequence). The CDR3 covers 13 residues. The CDR3 coding sequence is TGTGCCTGGCGGACAGGGATGAGGGAAAAACTGTTTTTT. The encoded protein is CAWRTGMREKLFF. The entire variable domain, with the rest obtained from reference TRBV30 and TRBJ1-4, is as follows: SQTIHQWPATLVQPVGSPLSLECTVEGTSNPNLYWYRQAAGRGLQLLFYSVGIGQISSEVPQNLSASRPQDRQFILSSKKLLLSDSGFYLCAWRTGMREKLFFGSGTQLSVL.

This clone has more than one count but fewer than ten. This chain connects TRBV7-9 to TRBJ2-7, with TRBD1 as a possible D gene (6 bases). With 4 bases removed from V and 2 bases from J, the gap between germline ends came to 12 bases. From germline, CDR1 is SEHNR and CDR2 FQNEAQ (reference sequence). The CDR3 has 14 amino acids. This CDR3 reads CASSWGQSTYEQYF. The CDR3 DNA reads TGTGCCAGCAGCTGGGGACAATCCACCTACGAGCAGTACTTC.

The chain joins TRBV29-1 to TRBJ1-5, with TRBD1 matching 7 bases. Germline V gene data show CDR1 as SQVTM and CDR2 as ANQGSEA. The ends lost 4 bases at V and 3 bases at J; junction bases unmatched: 6. The CDR3 is 14 amino acids. CDR3 nucleotides: TGCAGCGTTGTGGCAGGGGGACACAATCAGCCCCAGCATTTT. As protein: CSVVAGGHNQPQHF. The variable domain in full, completed from reference TRBV29-1 and TRBJ1-5, reads SAVISQKPSRDICQRGTSLTIQCQVDSQVTMMFWYRQQPGQSLTLIATANQGSEATYESGFVIDKFPISRPNLTFSTLTVSNMSPEDSSIYLCSVVAGGHNQPQHFGDGTRLSIL.

The chain couples TRBV29-1 to TRBJ1-1; D is ambiguous. Germline values: CDR1 SQVTM, CDR2 ANQGSEA. The CDR3 contains 14 residues. The V and J ends lost 4 bases and 4 bases respectively, with 16 bases between them. CDR3 loop: CSVGGTVPITEAFF. In nucleotides, the CDR3 is TGCAGCGTTGGTGGTACTGTTCCCATCACTGAAGCTTTCTTT.

The V call is TRBV7-9, the J call TRBJ1-4, with D unresolved. The V end lost 0 bases, the J end lost 8 bases, and 7 bases lay between the germline ends. Germline loops: CDR1 SEHNR, CDR2 FQNEAQ (reference sequence). There are 13 residues in the CDR3. This chain's CDR3 is CASSLALREKLFF. In DNA form, the CDR3 reads TGTGCCAGCAGCTTAGCCCTCCGGGAAAAACTGTTTTTT.

The CDR3 loop reads CSAPTLSSYNEQFF. The CDR3, as DNA: TGCAGCGCCCCGACTCTTAGCTCCTACAATGAGCAGTTCTTC. The J gene is TRBJ2-1, the V gene TRBV29-1; D unresolved. Germline V lookup: CDR1 SQVTM, CDR2 ANQGSEA. With 7 bases removed from V and 0 bases from J, the gap between germline ends came to 13 bases. The CDR3 spans 14 residues.

The chain carries TRBV6-6 and TRBJ1-4; 9 nucleotides match TRBD1. This CDR3 has 14 amino acids. V shed 4 bases, J shed 7 bases, and the junction held 4 bases outside the gene matches. Germline V CDR1 and CDR2: MNHNY, SVGAGI (reference sequence). The CDR3 sequence: CASSLRTGVEKLFF. CDR3 coding DNA: TGTGCCAGCAGTTTAAGGACAGGGGTTGAAAAACTGTTTTTT.